What follows are 2 T cell receptor beta chains derived from one specimen sequenced in a study of neurological immune-mediated disorders. Using its own MiXCR run on the 5' RACE reads, TCRdb lists one record per CDR3 protein. The data contain 25,000 to 35,000 distinct CDR3 sequences, approximately 5.3% of them seen just once; the ten biggest clones take up roughly 2%. The specimen was CD4+ T cells from blood. Source of these receptors: a woman aged 45-65 years in good health.

The rearrangement uses TRBV7-2 and TRBJ2-7; D unclear. V shed 3 bases and J shed 4 bases, with 7 bases lying between them. The CDR3 extends over 12 amino acids. The germline V gene encodes CDR1 SGHTA and CDR2 FQGNSA. The DNA of the CDR3 is TGTGCCAGCAGCTTCCCTTCTTACGAGCAGTACTTC. The encoded protein is CASSFPSYEQYF.

In this sample, this clonotype turned up many times. The J gene is TRBJ1-5, the V gene TRBV20-1, with no clear D. There are 13 residues in the CDR3. V dropped 1 base and J dropped 3 bases, with 7 bases sitting between them. Germline assignment: CDR1 DFQATT and CDR2 SNEGSKA (reference sequence). The CDR3 sequence: CSARGGDNQPQHF. CDR3 bases: TGCAGTGCTAGAGGGGGTGACAATCAGCCCCAGCATTTT.